A single sample is the source of the 6 T cell receptor beta chains below, sequenced in a study of T cell responses to AZD1222 COVID-19 vaccine. Libraries were prepared by immunoSEQ multiplex PCR; TCRdb keeps only in-frame clonotypes and omits some of them. Of around 100,000 clones listed, over 70% are singletons. The sequencing used peripheral blood, collected on day 0 of AZD1222 vaccination. These receptors came from an adult in good health.

J is TRBJ1-2 and V is TRBV9; no clear D gene. Germline CDR1 reads SGDLS; CDR2 reads YYNGEE. V was cut by 4 bases and J by 7 bases, with 17 bases left in between. The CDR3 totals 14 residues. The CDR3 coding sequence is TGTGCCAGCAGCCCAGACCAGGTTCTAGCTGGCTACACCTTC. It codes for CASSPDQVLAGYTF.

The chain links TRBV6-5 to TRBJ2-2, with 7 bases that match TRBD1. The CDR3 runs 15 residues. Germline trimming cut 7 bases from V and 6 bases from J; bases unmatched to any gene: 11. Germline CDR1 MNHEY, CDR2 SVGAGI. CDR3 sequence (DNA): TGTGCCAGCACCCTGGGGACAGAATTCTCCGGGGAGCTGTTTTTT. Amino acid sequence: CASTLGTEFSGELFF.

This rearrangement joins TRBV3-1 (or the pseudogene TRBV3-2) to TRBJ2-1, with a possible D match to TRBD2 (5 bases). Trimming stripped 4 bases from V and 8 bases from J, with 12 bases between. The CDR3 length is 13 residues. From germline, CDR1 is LGHDT and CDR2 YNNKEL (reference sequence). The CDR3 nucleotides read TGTGCCAGCAGCCGCGGCTCGGGATATGAGCAGTTCTTC. It is translated as CASSRGSGYEQFF.

The genes are TRBV28 and TRBJ1-6; tentatively, D is TRBD1 (6 bases). Trimming removed 4 bases from V and 3 bases from J, with 7 bases in between. The length of the CDR3 is 14 residues. The germline V gene has CDR1 MDHEN and CDR2 SYDVKM. CDR3 coding DNA: TGTGCCAGCAGTTGGACAGTCTATAATTCACCCCTCCACTTT. Amino acids: CASSWTVYNSPLHF.

The table lists this clone with a count of one. V usage is TRBV12-3 or TRBV12-4 and J usage is TRBJ1-2, with TRBD1 matching 9 bases. The CDR3 is 11 amino acids. Losses at the gene ends were 5 bases for V and 11 bases for J; bases not matched to a gene: 3. CDR3 DNA: TGTGCCAGCAGTAGAGGACAGGGGTACACCTTC. It yields the protein CASSRGQGYTF.

The table lists this clone with a count of one. The V gene is TRBV2, the J gene TRBJ2-7; D might be TRBD1 or TRBD2, each matching 5 bases. V dropped 3 bases and J dropped 4 bases, with 7 bases sitting between them. Germline CDR1 reads SNHLY; CDR2 reads FYNNEI. The CDR3 length is 12 residues. The CDR3 loop reads CASSEGRYEQYF. The DNA of the CDR3 is TGTGCCAGCAGTGAGGGACGATACGAGCAGTACTTC.